The following is a TCR beta chain sequence with its context. The antigen is not known. The source of the sample is a study of CXCR3-negative and CXCR3-positive naive CD8 T cells. CDR1 SGHRS and CDR2 YFSETQ come from the germline V gene. This CDR3 spans 15 amino acids. Findings and limits, study-wide: The TRB CDR3s that CXCR3-positive naive cells carried were more hydrophobic than those of CXCR3-negative naive cells. Naive subsets did not differ in surface CD5, and the authors estimated TCR strength using properties of the TRB CDR3. CXCR3-negative and CXCR3-positive naive cells shared comparable TRBV-TRBJ usage, but memory cells did not.

Through 5' RACE with UMI labels, the TRB cDNA libraries were prepared. Using the 5' RACE reads, TCRdb records one entry per CDR3 protein without DNA. The ten most abundant clones cover 1.1% of a sample with some 99,000 distinct CDR3 sequences. The sequence was obtained from a human donor in good health. Some clones in this sample may be carry-over from other donors' samples. Sequencing was performed on naive CXCR3+ CD8+ T cells from blood. Subset here: CD45RO-CCR7+CD27+CD95- naive CD8+ T cells expressing CXCR3 (TNR3+). The chain has TRBV5-1 and TRBJ2-7; TCRdb proposes TRBD1, but this gene call is untestable without DNA. The CDR3 is CASSSEAGGVDEQYF.